This T cell receptor (beta chain) was identified during a study of blood T cell repertoires in COVID-19. In the study overall: Both acute and convalescent COVID-19 samples were obtained from the United States, Italy and Spain. PBMCs, B-cell-depleted T cells, or T cells provided the cDNA or gDNA that made up the material.

Source study methods: It was from reference gene primer amplification that nucleated cell counts were estimated. Generated by immunoSEQ multiplex PCR, the TCRdb table keeps only in-frame clones and is missing some. V, J and clone size are those of that table, while D and trimming were read from the DNA. The sample holds over 45,000 clones, about nine tenths seen once. Sequenced input: peripheral blood. The receptor's source is a man aged 65 to 85 with acute or convalescent COVID-19.

For the CDR3, the DNA is TGTGCCACCAGTGATTTGCGACAGGTAGGGCCGGGTGAGCAGTTCTTC. This sequence encodes CATSDLRQVGPGEQFF. This chain links TRBV24-1 with TRBJ2-1, with a possible D match to TRBD1 (6 bases). V was pared by 0 bases and J by 9 bases, with 17 bases between. From germline, CDR1 is KGHDR and CDR2 SFDVKD. The CDR3 extends over 16 amino acids.